The rows below give T cell receptor beta chains drawn from one sample of a study of blood T cells in healthy people across ages. TCRdb reprocessed the 5' RACE reads via MiXCR and lists one record per CDR3 protein. The data show some 790,000 distinct CDR3 sequences, 29% seen once. Material for sequencing was blood. Every receptor here comes from a woman older than 75 in good health. The CDR3 runs from the conserved cysteine through the conserved F or W. Each record gives: J gene, V gene, D gene, clone size, CDR3 protein, CDR3 DNA. D genes are given only for firm matches. Clone sizes are given selectively: once, few, many, or a class where the clone is expanded.

TRBJ2-4 | TRBV7-2 | . | . | CASSPDSYERYF | TGTGCCAGCAGCCCCGACAGCTACGAGCGGTACTTC
TRBJ2-3 | TRBV7-2 | . | many | CASSLGLAGNTDTQYF | TGTGCCAGCAGCTTAGGTCTTGCGGGGAACACAGATACGCAGTATTTT
TRBJ2-1 | TRBV4-3 | . | many | CASSHLQGSSYNEQFF | TGCGCCAGCAGCCACCTCCAGGGCAGCTCCTACAATGAGCAGTTCTTC
TRBJ1-2 | TRBV29-1 | . | few | CSVLQDYGYTF | TGCAGCGTTCTACAGGACTATGGCTACACCTTC
TRBJ2-3 | TRBV4-3 | TRBD2 | many | CASSQDSGAGSDTDTQYF | TGCGCCAGCAGCCAAGATAGTGGAGCGGGGAGTGACACAGATACGCAGTATTTT
TRBJ2-5 | TRBV7-2 | TRBD2 | . | CASSGLAGGLVNEQYF | TGTGCCAGCTCCGGACTAGCGGGGGGGCTTGTCAATGAGCAGTACTTC
TRBJ1-6 | TRBV7-9 | . | few | CASSSDGSPLHF | TGTGCCAGCAGCTCCGACGGGTCACCCCTCCACTTT
TRBJ2-5 | TRBV2 | . | . | CASVRNREETPYF | TGTGCCAGCGTCCGGAACAGGGAAGAGACCCCGTACTTC
TRBJ1-2 | TRBV6-2/TRBV6-3 | . | few | CASSPGSGGYTF | TGTGCCAGCAGTCCGGGGTCCGGCGGCTACACCTTC
TRBJ1-5 | TRBV19 | . | . | CASSTTSYSNQPQHF | TGTGCCAGTAGTACTACAAGTTATAGCAATCAGCCCCAGCATTTT
TRBJ1-4 | TRBV6-6 | TRBD1 | few | CASAQGANNEKRFF | TGTGCCAGCGCCCAGGGGGCGAATAATGAAAAACGGTTTTTT
TRBJ2-2 | TRBV7-2 | TRBD2 | . | CASSPRGGRYTGELFF | TGTGCCAGCAGCCCCCGGGGGGGGCGGTACACCGGGGAGCTGTTTTTT
TRBJ2-3 | TRBV20-1 | . | many | CSARVTESTDTQYF | TGCAGTGCTAGAGTGACGGAAAGCACAGATACGCAGTATTTT
TRBJ2-5 | TRBV5-1 | . | many | CASSLTTLSGETQYF | TGCGCCAGCAGCTTGACTACCTTGTCGGGAGAGACCCAGTACTTC
TRBJ2-5 | TRBV4-3 | . | many | CASSTGVGGTQYF | TGCGCCAGCAGTACGGGGGTTGGGGGGACCCAGTACTTC
TRBJ1-4 | TRBV18 | . | . | CASSADQNEKLFF | TGTGCCAGCTCAGCCGACCAAAATGAAAAACTGTTTTTT
TRBJ2-3 | TRBV20-1 | . | many | CSASGSRYRTDTQYF | TGCAGTGCTAGTGGGTCTAGATACCGCACAGATACGCAGTATTTT
TRBJ2-5 | TRBV5-1 | . | many | CASSYEETQYF | TGTGCCAGCAGTTACGAAGAGACCCAGTACTTC
TRBJ1-5 | TRBV12-3/TRBV12-4 | . | few | CASSFSVQGGRQPQHF | TGTGCCAGCAGTTTTTCCGTACAGGGAGGTCGTCAGCCCCAGCATTTT
TRBJ2-5 | TRBV20-1 | . | many | CSARGPGKETQYF | TGCAGTGCTAGAGGGCCAGGGAAAGAGACCCAGTACTTC
TRBJ2-1 | TRBV6-5 | . | . | CASSYGDYSDNEQFF | TGTGCCAGCAGTTACGGAGACTATAGCGACAATGAGCAGTTCTTC
TRBJ2-5 | TRBV7-2 | . | many | CASSLDGGAQETQYF | TGTGCCAGCAGCTTAGATGGTGGGGCCCAAGAGACCCAGTACTTC
TRBJ1-1 | TRBV7-2 | . | many | CASSSSPGFYTEAFF | TGTGCCAGCAGCAGCTCCCCAGGGTTTTACACTGAAGCTTTCTTT
TRBJ2-3 | TRBV3-1 | . | few | CASSQEDTQYF | TGTGCCAGCAGCCAAGAGGATACGCAGTATTTT
TRBJ1-2 | TRBV20-1 | . | . | CSARRPTTF | TGCAGTGCTAGAAGACCGACAACCTTC
TRBJ1-1 | TRBV6-5 | . | few | CASSWQGSRTEAFF | TGTGCCAGCAGTTGGCAGGGGTCGAGGACTGAAGCTTTCTTT
TRBJ2-3 | TRBV30 | . | . | CAWSPGIDTQYF | TGTGCCTGGAGTCCGGGGATTGATACGCAGTATTTT
TRBJ1-1 | TRBV12-3/TRBV12-4 | TRBD1 | many | CASSSRTGGLRTEAFF | TGTGCCAGCAGTTCCCGGACAGGGGGTTTGCGAACTGAAGCTTTCTTT
TRBJ2-5 | TRBV20-1 | . | many | CSARSGSGYQETQYF | TGCAGTGCTAGATCGGGTAGCGGATACCAAGAGACCCAGTACTTC
TRBJ2-1 | TRBV5-1 | TRBD2 | many | CASRGENSYNEQFF | TGCGCCAGCCGGGGGGAAAACTCCTACAATGAGCAGTTCTTC
TRBJ1-3 | TRBV20-1 | . | once | CSARLQGNSGNTIYF | TGCAGTGCTAGGCTTCAGGGTAACTCTGGAAACACCATATATTTT